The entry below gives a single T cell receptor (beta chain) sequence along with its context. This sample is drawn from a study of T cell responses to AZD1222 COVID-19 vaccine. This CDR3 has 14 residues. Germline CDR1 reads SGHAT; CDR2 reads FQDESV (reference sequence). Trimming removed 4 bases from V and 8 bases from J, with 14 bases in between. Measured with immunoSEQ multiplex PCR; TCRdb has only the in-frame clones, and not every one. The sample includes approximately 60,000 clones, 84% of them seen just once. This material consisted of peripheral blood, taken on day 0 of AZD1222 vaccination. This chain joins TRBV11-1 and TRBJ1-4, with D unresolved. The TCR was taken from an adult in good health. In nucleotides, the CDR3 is TGTGCCAGCAGCTCCCGGGGAGATGGCGAAAAACTGTTTTTT. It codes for CASSSRGDGEKLFF.